This T cell receptor (beta chain) was profiled in a study of shared clonotypes between healthy human individuals. The wider study: Every donor yielded three CD4 naive, three CD4 memory, two CD8 naive and one CD8 memory plate. Regarding the study as a whole: Approximately 5% was the fraction of naive CD4 clonotypes found shared across four donors. Among non-shared clonotypes, generation probabilities were lower than among those shared by all four donors.

The naive CD8 population came from CD45RO-negative cells selected for CCR7, without terminally differentiated effector memory CD45RA+ cells. On this clone itself: The antigen is unknown.

Clones were read by immunoSEQ multiplex PCR, and TCRdb kept only the in-frame ones, dropping some. The sample lists about 2.1 million clones; just over 90% were seen once. From germline, CDR1 is ENHRY and CDR2 SYGVKD. The CDR3 is 15 residues long. Trimming removed 6 bases from V and 2 bases from J, with 14 bases in between. The rearrangement links TRBV10-3 to TRBJ2-1; TRBD1 is a possible D gene (6 bases). The TCR originated in a man aged 18 to 29 in good health. Some clones in this sample may be carry-over from other donors' samples. The material sequenced was naive CD8+ T cells from PBMCs. CDR3 coding DNA: TGTGCCATCAGAGAACAGGGATCACCCTACAATGAGCAGTTCTTC. Encoded protein: CAIREQGSPYNEQFF.